Listed below are T cell receptor beta chains from one sample, sequenced in a study of yellow fever vaccine responses in identical twins. TCRdb recomputed calls from the RT-PCR reads with MiXCR, one row per CDR3 protein. The table records 400 to 650 distinct CDR3 sequences, 75% to 90% of them present only once. Sequences were derived from T cells from blood (PBMCs), unsorted or a sorted subset (not recorded which), sampled before or after yellow fever vaccination (not recorded which). The receptors come from a woman aged 18 to 35 who received the yellow fever vaccine. Both conserved end residues are part of each CDR3. The D gene is left open where the match is weak. Clone size appears in some rows only: once, few, many, or a class for an expanded clone.

clone_size,d_call,cdr3_length,v_call,j_call,cdr3_aa,cdr3_nt
-,TRBD2,17,TRBV27,TRBJ2-3,CASSDSGLAGRTDTQYF,TGTGCCAGCAGCGATTCGGGACTAGCGGGCCGCACAGATACGCAGTATTTT
-,-,16,TRBV11-3,TRBJ2-3,CASSSPRGGGTDTQYF,TGTGCCAGCAGTTCCCCGAGGGGAGGGGGAACAGATACGCAGTATTTT
once,-,14,TRBV27,TRBJ1-3,CASSLSMSGNTIYF,TGTGCCAGCAGTTTGTCCATGTCTGGAAACACCATATATTTT
-,-,15,TRBV11-1,TRBJ2-3,CASRSGASNADTQYF,TGTGCCAGCAGATCAGGGGCCAGTAACGCAGATACGCAGTATTTT
-,TRBD1,12,TRBV19,TRBJ2-4,CASRDRLNIQYF,TGTGCCAGCAGGGACAGGTTAAACATTCAGTACTTC
-,-,12,TRBV29-1,TRBJ2-2,CSVGVFTGELFF,TGCAGCGTTGGGGTCTTCACCGGGGAGCTGTTTTTT
-,-,14,TRBV28,TRBJ1-5,CASSSPGGNQPQHF,TGTGCCAGCAGTTCCCCAGGGGGCAATCAGCCCCAGCATTTT
-,-,14,TRBV9,TRBJ1-3,CASSKQNSGNTIYF,TGTGCCAGCAGCAAGCAAAACTCTGGAAACACCATATATTTT
once,-,15,TRBV5-1,TRBJ1-1,CASSFPRQGSTEAFF,TGCGCCAGCAGCTTTCCGCGCCAGGGGAGCACTGAAGCTTTCTTT
-,-,15,TRBV11-1,TRBJ2-1,CASSFSDSPYNEQFF,TGTGCCAGCAGCTTTTCCGACAGCCCCTACAATGAGCAGTTCTTC